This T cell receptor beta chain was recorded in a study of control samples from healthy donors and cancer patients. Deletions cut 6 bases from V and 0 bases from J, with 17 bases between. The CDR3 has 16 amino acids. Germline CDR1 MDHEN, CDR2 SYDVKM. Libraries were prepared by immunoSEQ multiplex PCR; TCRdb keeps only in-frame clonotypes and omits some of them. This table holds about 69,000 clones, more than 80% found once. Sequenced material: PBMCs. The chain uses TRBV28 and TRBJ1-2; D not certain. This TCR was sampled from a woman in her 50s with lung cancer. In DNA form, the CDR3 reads TGTGCCAGCAGGACTTCGTCAGGTAGTACTAACTATGGCTACACCTTC. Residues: CASRTSSGSTNYGYTF.